These T cell receptor beta chains were read from a single sample in a study of blood T cell repertoires in COVID-19. Sequencing was performed with immunoSEQ multiplex PCR; in TCRdb, only in-frame clones are kept and a portion is missing. Counted here are a few hundred thousand clones, 86% occurring once; the ten biggest clones make up roughly 7.2%. Sequenced sample: peripheral blood. These receptors were taken from a woman in her fifties or sixties with COVID-19, enrolled during active disease. Both conserved end residues are part of each CDR3.

TRBV6-2/TRBV6-3,CASSPTGGYYGYTF
TRBV11-2,CASSPGQQYQPQHF
TRBV30,CAWSFLTSSGTEEFF
TRBV7-2,CASSATGEHSVWGAFF
TRBV2,CASREVAGGNNEQFF
TRBV29-1,CSVALRGGIDTQYF
TRBV7-3,CASRGAGIYGYTF
TRBV9,CASSALAGEEDTQYF
TRBV10-3,CAIRGQGTSTDTQYF
TRBV6-5,CASSYSPGSSGGQFF
TRBV5-1,CASSRPGNIQYF
TRBV7-3,CASSPLGGRTDTQYF
TRBV9,CASRETGGGTGELFF
TRBV9,CASSVGSGGYNEQFF
TRBV4-2,CASSQSGGAYEQYF
TRBV11-3,CASTPWRGDSDTQYF
TRBV29-1,CSVEKGTYEQYF
TRBV7-2,CASSLTGVFGELFF
TRBV3-1/TRBV3-2,CASSQDFELSYEQYF
TRBV28,CASSPLGLAGPFYEQYF
TRBV6-5,CASTRGQGYGYTF
TRBV9,CASSVEGSVGQGKNEQFF
TRBV12-5,CASGPRSDGNTIYF
TRBV10-2,CASTTGLGTNEQFF
TRBV5-1,CASSLGQGANYGYTF
TRBV25-1,CASSPAGTGNTGELFF
TRBV11-3,CASSLGRDRFYEQYF
TRBV5-5,CASSSLQGTSVETQYF
TRBV4-1,CASSPQKGQGWEKLFF
TRBV29-1,CSVSGELTGSSYEQYF
TRBV5-6,CASSLPMEGPGEAFF
TRBV18,CASSPAGGPDTQYF